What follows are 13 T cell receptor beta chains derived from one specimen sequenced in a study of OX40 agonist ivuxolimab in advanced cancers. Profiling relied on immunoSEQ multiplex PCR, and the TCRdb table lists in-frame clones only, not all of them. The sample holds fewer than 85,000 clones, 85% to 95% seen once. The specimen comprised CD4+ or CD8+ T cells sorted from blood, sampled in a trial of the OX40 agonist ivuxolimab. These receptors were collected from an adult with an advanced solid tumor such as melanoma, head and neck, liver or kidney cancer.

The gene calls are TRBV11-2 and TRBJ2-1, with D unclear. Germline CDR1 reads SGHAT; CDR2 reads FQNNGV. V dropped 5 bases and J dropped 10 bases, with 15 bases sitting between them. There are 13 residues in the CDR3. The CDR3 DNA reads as TGTGCCAGCAGCCCCAGATCCGTAGGGGAGCAGTTCTTC. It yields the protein CASSPRSVGEQFF.

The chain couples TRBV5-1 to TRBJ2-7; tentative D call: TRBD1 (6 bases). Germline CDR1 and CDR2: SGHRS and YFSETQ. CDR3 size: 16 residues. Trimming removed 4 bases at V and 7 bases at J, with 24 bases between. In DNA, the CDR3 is TGCGCCAGCAGCATATTGGGGGCCTCGGGGTGGGAGGAGCAGTACTTC. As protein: CASSILGASGWEEQYF.

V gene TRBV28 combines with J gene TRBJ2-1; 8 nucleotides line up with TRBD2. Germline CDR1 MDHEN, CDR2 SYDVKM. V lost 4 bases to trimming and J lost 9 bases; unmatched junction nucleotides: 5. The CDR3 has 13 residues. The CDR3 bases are TGTGCCAGCAGTTCGCCCGGGGGGGTTGAGCAGTTCTTC. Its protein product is CASSSPGGVEQFF. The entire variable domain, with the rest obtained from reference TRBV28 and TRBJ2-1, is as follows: DVKVTQSSRYLVKRTGEKVFLECVQDMDHENMFWYRQDPGLGLRLIYFSYDVKMKEKGDIPEGYSVSREKKERFSLILESASTNQTSMYLCASSSPGGVEQFFGPGTRLTVL.

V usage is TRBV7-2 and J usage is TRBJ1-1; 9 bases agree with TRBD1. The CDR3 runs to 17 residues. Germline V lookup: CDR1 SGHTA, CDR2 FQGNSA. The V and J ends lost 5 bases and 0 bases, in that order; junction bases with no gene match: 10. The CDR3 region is CASSPAGTGTMNTEAFF. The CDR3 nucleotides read TGTGCCAGCAGCCCCGCCGGGACAGGGACCATGAACACTGAAGCTTTCTTT.

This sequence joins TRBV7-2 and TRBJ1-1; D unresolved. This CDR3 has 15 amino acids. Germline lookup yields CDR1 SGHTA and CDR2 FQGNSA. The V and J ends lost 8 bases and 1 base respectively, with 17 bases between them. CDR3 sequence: CASRSRRAPNTEAFF. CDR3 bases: TGTGCCAGCCGATCCCGCCGGGCGCCGAACACTGAAGCTTTCTTT. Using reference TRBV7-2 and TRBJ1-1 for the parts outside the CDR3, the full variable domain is GAGVSQSPSNKVTEKGKDVELRCDPISGHTALYWYRQSLGQGLEFLIYFQGNSAPDKSGLPSDRFSAERTGGSVSTLTIQRTQQEDSAVYLCASRSRRAPNTEAFFGQGTRLTVV.

The CDR3 DNA reads as TGTGCCATCAGGGGGGGCAATCAGCCCCAGCATTTT. Residues: CAIRGGNQPQHF. The rearrangement uses TRBV10-3 and TRBJ1-5, with TRBD1 as a possible D gene (5 bases). Deletions cut 6 bases from V and 2 bases from J, with 5 bases between. Germline values: CDR1 ENHRY, CDR2 SYGVKD. This CDR3 has 12 amino acids.

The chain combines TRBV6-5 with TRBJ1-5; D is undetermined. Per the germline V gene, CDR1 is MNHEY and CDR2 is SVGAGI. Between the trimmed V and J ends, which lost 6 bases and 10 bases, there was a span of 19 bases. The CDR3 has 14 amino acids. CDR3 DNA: TGTGCCAGCAGCACCTCGCAGGTTGTGGATCCCCAGCATTTT. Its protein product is CASSTSQVVDPQHF.

Here the CDR3 DNA reads TGTGCCAGCAGCTTGGAGGGCGGGGGGGTTTCAGATACGCAGTATTTT. Protein sequence: CASSLEGGGVSDTQYF. This chain links TRBV5-7 with TRBJ2-3; 9 nucleotides match TRBD2. TRBV5-7 is an ORF for which the function is uncertain. This CDR3 spans 16 amino acids. With V trimmed by 0 bases and J by 4 bases, 6 bases remained unmatched.

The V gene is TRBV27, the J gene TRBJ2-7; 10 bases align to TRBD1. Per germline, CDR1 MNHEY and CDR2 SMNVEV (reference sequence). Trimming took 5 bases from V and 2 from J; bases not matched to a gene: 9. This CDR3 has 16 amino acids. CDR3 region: CASSQPGQGSPYEQYF. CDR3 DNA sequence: TGTGCCAGCAGTCAACCGGGACAGGGGAGCCCCTACGAGCAGTACTTC.

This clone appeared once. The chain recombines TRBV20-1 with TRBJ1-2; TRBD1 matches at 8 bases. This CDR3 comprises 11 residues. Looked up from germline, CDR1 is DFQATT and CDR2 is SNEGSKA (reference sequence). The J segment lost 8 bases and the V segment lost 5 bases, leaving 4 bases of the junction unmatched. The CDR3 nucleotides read TGCAGTGCTTTCAGGGGGCAAGGCTACACCTTC. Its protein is CSAFRGQGYTF.

The CDR3 loop is CASSIATRGVDTEAFF. The DNA of the CDR3 is TGCGCCAGCAGCATCGCCACTCGAGGTGTCGACACTGAAGCTTTCTTT. The chain is built from TRBV5-1 and TRBJ1-1; D is undetermined. This CDR3 has 16 amino acids. The germline gives CDR1 SGHRS, CDR2 YFSETQ. V was pared by 4 bases and J by 3 bases, with 19 bases between.

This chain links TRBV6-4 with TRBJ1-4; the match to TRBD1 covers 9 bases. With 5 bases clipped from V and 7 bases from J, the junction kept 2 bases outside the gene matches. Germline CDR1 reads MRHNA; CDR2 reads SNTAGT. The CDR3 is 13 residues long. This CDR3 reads CASSTGGGEKLFF. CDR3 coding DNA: TGTGCCAGCAGTACAGGGGGCGGTGAAAAACTGTTTTTT.

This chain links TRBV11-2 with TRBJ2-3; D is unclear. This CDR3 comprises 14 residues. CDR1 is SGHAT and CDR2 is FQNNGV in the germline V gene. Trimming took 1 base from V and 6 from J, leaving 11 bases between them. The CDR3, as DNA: TGTGCCAGCAGCTTAGGTCAGGTCGAGGATACGCAGTATTTT. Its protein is CASSLGQVEDTQYF.